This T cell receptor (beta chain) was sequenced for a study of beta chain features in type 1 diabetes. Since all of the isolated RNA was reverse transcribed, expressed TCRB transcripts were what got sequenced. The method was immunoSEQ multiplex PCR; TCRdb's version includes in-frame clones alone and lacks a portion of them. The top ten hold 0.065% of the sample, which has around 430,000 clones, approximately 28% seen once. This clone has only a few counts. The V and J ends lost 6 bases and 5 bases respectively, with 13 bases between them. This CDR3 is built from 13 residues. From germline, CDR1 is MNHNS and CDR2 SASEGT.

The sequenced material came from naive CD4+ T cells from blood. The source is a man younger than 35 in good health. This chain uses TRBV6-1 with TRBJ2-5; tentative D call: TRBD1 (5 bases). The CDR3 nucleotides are TGTGCCAGCAGGCCAGGGTTGGCGGAGACCCAGTACTTC. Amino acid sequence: CASRPGLAETQYF.